A selection of T cell receptor beta chains follows, all from one sample in a study of cytomegalovirus exposure and HLA in healthy donors. This table comes from immunoSEQ multiplex PCR, and its TCRdb copy is limited to in-frame clones, with some not included. The table lists roughly 300,000 clones, around 87% of them singletons, with roughly 1.1% in the top ten. Sequences were obtained from PBMCs. The receptors stem from a woman under 40 in good health and CMV-seropositive. Each CDR3 is given with its conserved first and last residue. D genes are given only for firm matches. Part of the rows lack a size; the others show once, few, many or a class for expanded clones.

clone size	D gene	V gene	J gene	CDR3 protein	CDR3 DNA
NA	NA	TRBV2	TRBJ2-1	CASSERARGQGGSYNEQFF	TGTGCCAGCAGTGAAAGGGCGCGGGGGCAGGGGGGCTCCTACAATGAGCAGTTCTTC
once	NA	TRBV6-5	TRBJ1-5	CASSYSVDQPQHF	TGTGCCAGCAGTTACTCAGTAGACCAGCCCCAGCATTTT
medium-sized	NA	TRBV27	TRBJ2-7	CASSLSAGPGEQYF	TGTGCCAGCAGTTTATCTGCAGGGCCGGGCGAGCAGTACTTC
NA	TRBD1	TRBV18	TRBJ2-3	CASSPDRGSDTQYF	TGTGCCAGCTCACCGGACAGGGGTTCAGATACGCAGTATTTT
NA	NA	TRBV6-1	TRBJ1-5	CASRRDGNQPQHF	TGTGCCAGCAGACGGGACGGGAATCAGCCCCAGCATTTT
NA	TRBD1	TRBV28	TRBJ1-1	CASSPPGVGTGRTFF	TGTGCCAGCAGTCCACCTGGAGTTGGGACAGGAAGGACTTTCTTT
once	TRBD2	TRBV5-1	TRBJ2-2	CASSLGGSVNGELFF	TGCGCCAGCAGCTTAGGCGGGAGCGTTAACGGGGAGCTGTTTTTT
NA	NA	TRBV27	TRBJ2-3	CASSLYQSTDTQYF	TGTGCCAGCAGTTTATATCAGAGCACAGATACGCAGTATTTT
NA	NA	TRBV27	TRBJ2-7	CASSRTGTPGHEQYF	TGTGCCAGCAGTCGGACCGGGACCCCTGGCCACGAGCAGTACTTC
few	TRBD1	TRBV7-8	TRBJ1-5	CASSSTGSNQPQHF	TGTGCCAGCAGCTCGACAGGGAGCAATCAGCCCCAGCATTTT
NA	TRBD1	TRBV29-1	TRBJ2-1	CSVEGIITGQGFDEQFF	TGCAGCGTTGAAGGAATTATTACGGGACAGGGTTTTGATGAGCAGTTCTTC
NA	NA	TRBV2	TRBJ1-2	CASSSSWADVYTF	TGTGCCAGCAGCTCCTCCTGGGCTGATGTCTACACCTTC
NA	TRBD2	TRBV30	TRBJ2-3	CAWSGTSGGMGTQYF	TGTGCCTGGAGTGGCACTAGCGGTGGTATGGGTACGCAGTATTTT
NA	TRBD1	TRBV7-2	TRBJ1-2	CASSLAQGGGYTF	TGTGCCAGCAGCTTAGCTCAGGGGGGAGGCTACACCTTC
NA	NA	TRBV5-8	TRBJ2-7	CASSRTSGLSYEQYF	TGTGCCAGCAGCCGGACCTCGGGTCTGTCCTACGAGCAGTACTTC
once	NA	TRBV6-1	TRBJ1-4	CASSDGRNRLGFAKLFF	TGTGCCAGCAGTGACGGGCGGAACAGGCTCGGTTTTGCAAAACTGTTTTTT
NA	TRBD1	TRBV2	TRBJ1-3	CASSEEQGAISDTIYF	TGTGCCAGCAGTGAAGAGCAGGGGGCGATTAGTGACACCATATATTTT
NA	TRBD2	TRBV7-9	TRBJ2-3	CASSSTTSGTGYF	TGTGCCAGCAGCTCCACAACTAGCGGGACGGGGTATTTT
once	NA	TRBV19	TRBJ1-3	CATGGESGNTIYF	TGTGCCACCGGAGGGGAGTCTGGAAACACCATATATTTT
NA	TRBD2	TRBV10-3	TRBJ2-1	CAISDEFAGGPYNEQFF	TGTGCCATCAGTGATGAATTTGCGGGGGGGCCCTACAATGAGCAGTTCTTC
NA	NA	TRBV7-9	TRBJ2-1	CASSLREFIYNEQFF	TGTGCCAGCAGCTTAAGGGAGTTCATTTACAATGAGCAGTTCTTC
NA	NA	TRBV14	TRBJ2-1	CASSQDTNEQFF	TGTGCCAGCAGCCAAGATACCAATGAGCAGTTCTTC
NA	TRBD1	TRBV29-1	TRBJ1-1	CSLVMTGGTEAFF	TGCAGCCTCGTAATGACAGGGGGGACTGAAGCTTTCTTT
few	NA	TRBV7-9	TRBJ2-1	CASSSDNEQFF	TGTGCCAGCAGCTCCGACAATGAGCAGTTCTTC